This T cell receptor beta chain was found in a study of shared clonotypes between healthy human individuals. Broader study findings: Unshared clonotypes carried lower generation probabilities than those common to all four donors.

A note on this clone: The antigen remains unidentified.

The CDR3 is made up of 14 amino acids. The V end lost 4 bases, the J end lost 5 bases, and 12 bases lay between the germline ends. Germline lookup yields CDR1 SGHRS and CDR2 YFSETQ. Sequenced by immunoSEQ multiplex PCR; TCRdb stores in-frame clones only, minus some. The table includes more than 1.2 million clones, approximately 98.5% detected once. The chain is built from TRBV5-1 and TRBJ1-4; D gene unclear. The clonotype comes from a man aged 25-45 years in good health. Input material: naive CD4+ T cells sorted from blood. As for subset: CD45RA+ positively selected. CDR3 region: CASSEGQFNEKLFF. Written as DNA, the CDR3 is TGCGCCAGCAGCGAAGGGCAGTTCAATGAAAAACTGTTTTTT.